This T cell receptor (beta chain) was recovered during a study of Ad26.COV2.S vaccination and SARS-CoV-2 variants. Using immunoSEQ multiplex PCR, the repertoire was profiled, and TCRdb retains in-frame clones only, with some absent. The table has about 350,000 clones, 75% to 90% seen once; the top ten hold roughly 10%. Treatment described: roughly 18 received Ad26.COV2.S at low or high dose, single or two shots; about 5 received placebo; per-sample allocation not given. Sampling happened 63 days after the first vaccine or placebo injection. This specimen consisted of peripheral blood, obtained in a trial of Ad26.COV2.S vaccine versus placebo. The source is a person between 18 and 60 years old who received the Ad26.COV2.S COVID-19 vaccine or a placebo.

The CDR3 here is CASSIASDMNNEQFF. The CDR3 DNA is TGTGCCAGTAGTATAGCCTCGGACATGAACAATGAGCAGTTCTTC. The rearrangement links TRBV19 to TRBJ2-1, with D possibly matching TRBD1 (5 bases). V was pared by 1 base and J by 5 bases, with 12 bases between. Germline-derived CDR1 and CDR2 are LNHDA and SQIVND (reference sequence). This CDR3 has 15 amino acids.